This TCR beta chain is from a study of post-analysis software for immune sequencing data. About the research overall: There were relapsing-remitting, secondary progressive and progressive-relapsing multiple sclerosis among the disease courses included.

General study findings and limits: Included in a set of about five TRBV segments more frequent in patients than controls were TRBV5-6, TRBV5-1 and TRBV20-1.

V was cut by 3 bases and J by 6 bases, with 13 bases left in between. Looked up from germline, CDR1 is SNHLY and CDR2 is FYNNEI. The CDR3 is 14 residues long. The TCR beta cDNA libraries carried unique molecular identifiers. TCRdb re-derived calls from the PCR reads in MiXCR, one entry per CDR3 protein. Among fewer than 550,000 distinct CDR3 sequences listed, approximately 34% were seen once. This clonotype came up a few times. What it recognizes is unknown. The source material was blood. This sequence originates from a girl under 18 with multiple sclerosis. This rearrangement joins TRBV2 to TRBJ2-3; D perhaps matches TRBD1 (6 bases). CDR3 protein: CASSDAGVRDTQYF. CDR3 DNA sequence: TGTGCCAGCAGTGATGCAGGGGTGCGGGATACGCAGTATTTT.